This T cell receptor beta chain was sequenced in a study of metastatic and nonmetastatic thyroid tumors. Study-level information: Patients with malignant and benign thyroid disease provided blood and tumor or nodule tissue, whose repertoires were compared.

This clone has a handful of counts. Its antigen is unidentified. Original data processing: Across clinicopathological groups, CDR3 differences served as the basis for building a distant-metastasis classifier for papillary thyroid cancer. TCRdb reprocessed the PCR reads using MiXCR. The V and J calls, along with clone size, are taken from TCRdb and not from the paper's own processing. The data hold approximately 15,000 clones, with around an eighth observed a single time. Before thyroid surgery, none of the patients had received any treatment. The CDR3 sequence is 13 residues long. With 11 bases clipped from V and 4 bases from J, the junction kept 10 bases outside the gene matches. Germline V gives CDR1 MNHNS, CDR2 SASEGT. The study's findings and limits: According to reports, the diversity of TCR beta was significantly higher in malignant thyroid tumors than in benign nodules, and this held in both blood and tumor samples.

Sequencing was done on a sample of tumor tissue. The TCR comes from a female donor with papillary thyroid cancer or a benign thyroid nodule (not recorded which). Some clones in this sample may be carry-over from other donors' samples. The V call is TRBV6-1, the J call TRBJ1-1; 7 nucleotides align to TRBD1. CDR3 DNA: TGTGCCGTTAACAGGGGCAGTGGCACTGAAGCTTTCTTT. This codes for CAVNRGSGTEAFF.